This entry features one T cell receptor (beta chain) sequence. This clone was counted only a few times. Its antigen remains undetermined. No per-base quality is available; no much larger clone lies one base away. Collaborating institutions collected whole blood in K2EDTA tubes following their own protocols. For TCRbeta analysis, collaborators shipped samples in one of three forms: frozen whole blood, isolated PBMCs, or DNA extracted from either of those sample types. TCRbeta CDR3 regions were amplified from genomic DNA using the immunoSEQ Assay, a bias-controlled multiplex PCR. In the paper's pipeline: The number of nucleated cells in each sample was estimated by amplification of reference gene primers within the assay. Sequence reads were collapsed and filtered to measure the absolute abundance of every unique TCRbeta CDR3 rearrangement. Productive Simpson clonality was computed per sample as the square root of Simpson's diversity index over productive rearrangements. Entries here come from immuneACCESS through TCRdb and include only in-frame sequences with V and J called. Some clones fail to appear in such tables; in the studies checked, an unresolved V gene covers under half of the shortfall, and the cause of the remainder is unknown. V and J calls and clone size are those listed in that table; D and trimming were worked out from the DNA. A total of roughly 150,000 clones appear in this sample, about four fifths of them only once. About 10% of the sample lies in the top ten.

The data belong to a study of blood T cell repertoires in COVID-19 (TCRdb year 2020). Study-wide context: Samples covering the acute and convalescent phases of COVID-19 were provided by collaborators in the United States, Italy and Spain. A freely available public database, intended as a resource for researchers studying the immune response to SARS-CoV-2, is where the repertoires were released. Where available, HLA class I and class II types were taken from metadata supplied by the sample provider and were not determined by assay-based typing. Sample metadata almost always included a de-identified subject ID, COVID-19 status, age in years and sex. The samples were drawn from the first 160 participants of the ongoing ImmuneRACE study and from 950 to 1,500 subjects provided by 6 global collaborators. The prospective study material was composed of cDNA or gDNA derived from T cells, B-cell-depleted T cells, or PBMCs. Subjects who had been exposed to COVID-19, were actively infected with it, or had recovered from it provided the deeply sampled blood TCRbeta repertoires that made up the dataset.

The CDR3 runs 15 residues from the cysteine to the phenylalanine. Just the 45-base CDR3 DNA is kept, in frame starting at base 1. V and J lose 4 bases and 1 base, and a span of 13 bases separates them. The germline V gene (reference sequence) yields SEHNR for CDR1 and FQNEAQ for CDR2. Points the paper makes about the study in general: Clinical and demographic metadata were provided uncurated, with the amount varying by source and participant.

The chain couples TRBV7-9 to TRBJ1-1, with TRBD1 tentatively as D gene (6 bases match). This clonotype originated in a woman of 80 years or more with active or convalescent COVID-19. Sequencing was carried out using peripheral blood. The CDR3 sequence is CASSSTTGQNTEAFF. The DNA sequence is given as TGTGCCAGCAGCTCCACGACAGGACAGAACACTGAAGCTTTCTTT. Full variable domain (CDR3 extended with the reference TRBV7-9 and TRBJ1-1 proteins): DTGVSQNPRHKITKRGQNVTFRCDPISEHNRLYWYRQTLGQGPEFLTYFQNEAQLEKSRLLSDRFSAERPKGSFSTLEIQRTEQGDSAMYLCASSSTTGQNTEAFFGQGTRLTVV.